Following are 12 T cell receptor beta chains from one sample sequenced in a study of cytomegalovirus exposure and HLA in healthy donors. The study ran its PCR with 60 Vbeta and 13 Jbeta primers. Repertoires were generated with immunoSEQ multiplex PCR, while TCRdb's copy carries only in-frame clones and drops some. The data contain a few hundred thousand clones, over 75% of them singletons. Input material: PBMCs. The source is a woman aged 45-65 years in good health and CMV-seropositive.

The gene calls are TRBV18 and TRBJ1-2; D is perhaps TRBD1 (6 bases). The CDR3 length is 14 residues. Germline values: CDR1 KGHSH, CDR2 LQKENI. With 1 base removed from V and 2 bases from J, the gap between germline ends came to 8 bases. The CDR3 is CASSPQGQNYGYTF. The CDR3 nucleotides read TGTGCCAGCTCACCACAAGGACAGAACTATGGCTACACCTTC.

V usage is TRBV18 and J usage is TRBJ1-4, with 10 bases identical to TRBD1. V dropped 6 bases and J dropped 5; count of bases not matched to a gene: 6. CDR1 is KGHSH and CDR2 is LQKENI in the germline V gene. The CDR3 is 15 amino acids. CDR3 sequence reads: CASSPGQGVNEKLFF. In DNA form, the CDR3 reads TGTGCCAGCTCCCCCGGACAGGGGGTCAATGAAAAACTGTTTTTT. Full variable domain (missing parts from reference TRBV18 and TRBJ1-4): NAGVMQNPRHLVRRRGQEARLRCSPMKGHSHVYWYRQLPEEGLKFMVYLQKENIIDESGMPKERFSAEFPKEGPSILRIQQVVRGDSAAYFCASSPGQGVNEKLFFGSGTQLSVL.

The CDR3 reads CASSQEERLHLNTEAFF. For the CDR3, the DNA is TGTGCCAGCAGCCAAGAGGAGCGTTTGCATTTGAACACTGAAGCTTTCTTT. The chain uses TRBV4-2 and TRBJ1-1; D not certain. The V gene lost 0 bases and the J gene lost 0 bases, with 14 bases spanning the gap. This CDR3 contains 17 residues. Per the germline V gene, CDR1 is LGHNA and CDR2 is YNFKEQ.

The rearrangement joins TRBV7-2 to TRBJ2-3, with 9 bases lining up with TRBD2. Looked up from germline, CDR1 is SGHTA and CDR2 is FQGNSA. This CDR3 has 17 residues. The V and J ends lost 6 bases and 4 bases, in that order; junction bases with no gene match: 14. Here the CDR3 reads CASSPRAGAGGSDTQYF. CDR3 nucleotide sequence: TGTGCCAGCAGTCCTAGGGCTGGGGCGGGGGGGTCAGATACGCAGTATTTT.

This clone has only one observation. The V gene is TRBV19, the J gene TRBJ2-3; maybe TRBD1 (5 bases). Trimming took off 2 bases at V and 1 base at J, with 10 bases between the two ends. The CDR3 runs 15 residues. Germline CDR1 reads LNHDA; CDR2 reads SQIVND (reference sequence). CDR3 coding DNA: TGTGCCAGTAGTATAAAGGGCAGGGGCACAGATACGCAGTATTTT. Translated, it gives CASSIKGRGTDTQYF.

This clone was seen a few times. The chain joins TRBV4-1 to TRBJ2-6; 11 bases agree with TRBD1. Germline lookup yields CDR1 MGHRA and CDR2 YSYEKL. Unmatched junction bases numbered 11, after V lost 7 bases and J lost 0 bases. This CDR3 region has 19 residues. CDR3 sequence reads: CASMTRGTGGGSGANVLTF. CDR3 nucleotides: TGCGCCAGCATGACAAGGGGGACAGGGGGTGGCTCTGGGGCCAACGTCCTGACTTTC.

The chain links TRBV5-6 to TRBJ2-1; 7 nucleotides line up with TRBD1. This CDR3 has 13 amino acids. Per germline, CDR1 SGHDT and CDR2 YYEEEE. V gave up 4 bases and J gave up 4 bases; unmatched junction bases: 2. The CDR3 DNA reads TGTGCCAGCAGCCTGGGACAGTACAATGAGCAGTTCTTC. Protein product: CASSLGQYNEQFF.

The CDR3 DNA follows: TGCGCCAGCGGGACAGGTGGGGGAGATACGCAGTATTTT. Translating it yields CASGTGGGDTQYF. The rearrangement uses TRBV5-1 and TRBJ2-3; 8 nucleotides line up with TRBD1. CDR3 length: 13 amino acids. The trim removed 7 bases at V and 5 bases at J, leaving 6 bases unmatched. The V gene's germline CDR1 is SGHRS and CDR2 YFSETQ.

The rearrangement uses TRBV30 and TRBJ1-2; no reliable D call. Germline V gene data show CDR1 as GTSNPN and CDR2 as SVGIG (reference sequence). The ends were cut back, 2 bases at V and 4 bases at J, with 11 bases in the middle. This CDR3 has 13 amino acids. CDR3 bases: TGTGCCTGGAGTAACCCGGCGGGCTATGGCTACACCTTC. This codes for CAWSNPAGYGYTF.

The chain joins TRBV7-9 to TRBJ1-1, with D possibly TRBD1 on 6 matching bases. The germline CDR1 and CDR2 sequences are SEHNR and FQNEAQ (reference sequence). Trimming pared 1 base from V and 10 bases from J, leaving 13 bases between. The CDR3 runs to 13 residues. The DNA for the CDR3 is TGTGCCAGCAGCTTAGTAGGGGGTGAAGTAGCTTTCTTT. As protein: CASSLVGGEVAFF.

The chain combines TRBV7-2 with TRBJ2-1, with 10 positions matching TRBD2. Unmatched junction bases numbered 6, after V lost 3 bases and J lost 7 bases. The CDR3 consists of 15 residues. Germline CDR1 and CDR2: SGHTA and FQGNSA. The DNA for the CDR3 is TGTGCCAGCAGCTTCGGGACTAGCGAGGAGAATGAGCAGTTCTTC. Protein sequence: CASSFGTSEENEQFF. Complete variable domain (other parts from reference TRBV7-2 and TRBJ2-1): GAGVSQSPSNKVTEKGKDVELRCDPISGHTALYWYRQSLGQGLEFLIYFQGNSAPDKSGLPSDRFSAERTGGSVSTLTIQRTQQEDSAVYLCASSFGTSEENEQFFGPGTRLTVL.

The chain links TRBV11-2 to TRBJ1-1; no definite D call. The CDR3 has 15 residues. Trimming removed 4 bases from V and 0 bases from J, with 12 bases in between. CDR1 is SGHAT and CDR2 is FQNNGV in the germline V gene. CDR3 loop: CASSSVRGLNTEAFF. In DNA, the CDR3 is TGTGCCAGCAGCTCTGTGCGCGGGCTGAACACTGAAGCTTTCTTT.